The entry below gives a single T cell receptor beta chain sequence along with its context. Data came from immunoSEQ multiplex PCR; TCRdb stores just in-frame clones and leaves some out. The sample has roughly 160,000 clones, 90% to 95% seen once. This entry is derived from a study of T cell responses to AZD1222 COVID-19 vaccine. This CDR3 comprises 13 residues. Per germline, CDR1 LGHDT and CDR2 YNNKEL (reference sequence). Trimming stripped 0 bases from V and 2 bases from J, with 4 bases between. This chain joins TRBV3-1 (or the pseudogene TRBV3-2) and TRBJ1-2; D ambiguous. The clonotype originates from an adult in good health. Sequences were derived from peripheral blood, sampled on day 0 of AZD1222 vaccination. The CDR3 DNA reads as TGTGCCAGCAGCCAAGAACCAAACTATGGCTACACCTTC. Its protein is CASSQEPNYGYTF.